These T cell receptor beta chains were read from a single sample in a study of blood T cell repertoires in COVID-19. TCRdb's copy holds only in-frame clones and misses some; the assay was immunoSEQ multiplex PCR. The table has a few hundred thousand clones, around 87% seen once. Sequenced material: peripheral blood. All receptors derive from a woman in her forties or fifties who had recovered from COVID-19. CDR3s include the opening cysteine and the closing phenylalanine or tryptophan. The order of the fields is clone size, D gene, V gene, J gene, CDR3 DNA, CDR3 protein. The D gene is left open where the match is weak. Part of the rows lack a size; the others show once, few, many or a class for expanded clones.

>.|TRBD1|TRBV28|TRBJ2-3
TGTGCCAGCAGTGGGCCGGGACAGGGGGGGGATACGCAGTATTTT
CASSGPGQGGDTQYF
>.|.|TRBV7-8|TRBJ2-7
TGTGCCAGCAGCTTAGCGGCGGGGGCCTCCTACGAGCAGTACTTC
CASSLAAGASYEQYF
>once|.|TRBV4-3|TRBJ2-1
TGCGCCAGCAGCCAAGAACCGAACCCTAGCTCCTACAATGAGCAGTTCTTC
CASSQEPNPSSYNEQFF
>.|.|TRBV5-1|TRBJ2-2
TGCGCCAGCAGCTTACAGCCAGATCTGAACACCGGGGAGCTGTTTTTT
CASSLQPDLNTGELFF
>.|TRBD2|TRBV4-1|TRBJ2-1
TGCGCCAGCAGGAAAGAAAAGGTAGCGGGCTATGAGCAGTTCTTC
CASRKEKVAGYEQFF
>.|TRBD1|TRBV15|TRBJ2-7
TGTGCCACCAGCAGGGAGAGGGGGCCCCACGAGCAGTACTTC
CATSRERGPHEQYF
>.|.|TRBV27|TRBJ2-7
TGTGCCAGCAGTTCCACGCGACTGAACTCCTACGAGCAGTACTTC
CASSSTRLNSYEQYF
>.|.|TRBV14|TRBJ2-5
TGTGCCAGCAGCCAAGGGCCCCTAGAGACCCAGTACTTC
CASSQGPLETQYF
>.|TRBD1|TRBV19|TRBJ1-5
TGTGCCAGTTCCCGGGACAGGGAAGGGCCCCAGCATTTT
CASSRDREGPQHF
>.|.|TRBV7-2|TRBJ1-5
TGTGCCAGCAGCCAGAACGCAGGACAGTGGCGGCAGCCCCAGCATTTT
CASSQNAGQWRQPQHF
>.|.|TRBV27|TRBJ1-2
TGTGCCAGCAGTTTCGGGGGAGGCTATGGCTACACCTTC
CASSFGGGYGYTF
>.|.|TRBV30|TRBJ2-3
TGTGCCTGGAGTGGGGAGGGGGGCACAGATACGCAGTATTTT
CAWSGEGGTDTQYF
>once|.|TRBV7-2|TRBJ2-3
TGTGCCAGCAGATTCGGGGGAGAGGATACGCAGTATTTT
CASRFGGEDTQYF
>.|TRBD1|TRBV18|TRBJ2-7
TGTGCCAGCTCGCAAAAACAGGGGGCTGCCTACGAGCAGTACTTC
CASSQKQGAAYEQYF
>.|.|TRBV6-6|TRBJ2-2
TGTGCCAGCATCAGGGTCACCGGGGAGCTGTTTTTT
CASIRVTGELFF
>.|.|TRBV4-2|TRBJ1-4
TGTGCCAGCAGCCAAGAGTCGGGGGGGGCAAATGAAAAACTGTTTTTT
CASSQESGGANEKLFF
>.|TRBD1|TRBV19|TRBJ1-4
TGTGCCAGCCGGGACAGGGCATCAACTAATGAAAAACTGTTTTTT
CASRDRASTNEKLFF
>.|TRBD1|TRBV6-5|TRBJ2-7
TGTGCCAGCAGACCGGGACAGGGGTTCCACGAGCAGTACTTC
CASRPGQGFHEQYF
>.|.|TRBV5-5|TRBJ1-1
TGTGCCAGCAGCTTGTATAGCTCTGAAGCTTTCTTT
CASSLYSSEAFF
>few|.|TRBV6-1|TRBJ1-1
TGTGCCAGCAGGAGCCCTGCGGAGGGCACTGAAGCTTTCTTT
CASRSPAEGTEAFF
>.|TRBD1|TRBV5-1|TRBJ2-7
TGCGCCAGCGGGGACAGGGTGGGTTCCGAGCAGTACTTC
CASGDRVGSEQYF
>.|TRBD2|TRBV27|TRBJ2-1
TGTGCCAGCAGTCCCCGGGAGGGTAGGTCGGGGAATGAGCAGTTCTTC
CASSPREGRSGNEQFF
>.|TRBD2|TRBV28|TRBJ2-7
TGTGCCAGCAGTTTTCGAGACACGGGGGGCTACGAGCAGTACTTC
CASSFRDTGGYEQYF
>.|TRBD1|TRBV6-5|TRBJ1-5
TGTGCCAGCATCAACAGGGGAAGGCAGCCCCAGCATTTT
CASINRGRQPQHF
>.|TRBD1|TRBV6-2/TRBV6-3|TRBJ2-5
TGTGCCAGCAGTAAACGGACAGGGCTGGGGGAGACCCAGTACTTC
CASSKRTGLGETQYF
>.|.|TRBV6-2/TRBV6-3|TRBJ2-4
TGTGCCAGCAGTAGGTCTAGCGAAGCCAAAAACATTCAGTACTTC
CASSRSSEAKNIQYF
>.|TRBD1|TRBV5-1|TRBJ1-3
TGCGCCAGCAGCACGGGAACGACAGGGCCTGGAAACACCATATATTTT
CASSTGTTGPGNTIYF
>.|.|TRBV7-2|TRBJ2-1
TGTGCCAGCAGCTTAGCGGGGCAGCCTTACAATGAGCAGTTCTTC
CASSLAGQPYNEQFF
>.|.|TRBV29-1|TRBJ2-3
TGCAGCGTGGGACTGATGCACACAGATACGCAGTATTTT
CSVGLMHTDTQYF
>.|.|TRBV15|TRBJ2-5
TGTGCCACCAGCAGAGATGCAGGCAGCCAAGAGACCCAGTACTTC
CATSRDAGSQETQYF
>once|.|TRBV24-1|TRBJ2-1
TGTGCCACCAGTGATTTGTCCAGGGAAGGGAATGAGCAGTTCTTC
CATSDLSREGNEQFF
>.|.|TRBV28|TRBJ1-5
TGTGCCAGCAGTTCCGGGGAGTCTTATAGCAATCAGCCCCAGCATTTT
CASSSGESYSNQPQHF
>once|.|TRBV10-2|TRBJ2-3
TGCGCCAGCACCGAGCCCAGGGTGGGCACAGATACGCAGTATTTT
CASTEPRVGTDTQYF
>.|.|TRBV7-9|TRBJ1-2
TGTGCCAGCAGCTTAAGTCAGGATCTCTATGGCTACACCTTC
CASSLSQDLYGYTF
>.|.|TRBV7-9|TRBJ1-1
TGTGCCAGCAGCTTAGGTAGGGGCTGGACTGAAGCTTTCTTT
CASSLGRGWTEAFF
>.|.|TRBV9|TRBJ2-2
TGTGCCAGCAGCGAAACGGGAGCGAACACCGGGGAGCTGTTTTTT
CASSETGANTGELFF
>.|TRBD1|TRBV28|TRBJ2-3
TGTGCCAGCAGTTCGCCGGGACAGGGCTTTGGTACGCAGTATTTT
CASSSPGQGFGTQYF
>few|TRBD1|TRBV5-1|TRBJ1-2
TGCGCCAGCAGCTTGGAGGGACAGGGACGTGGCTACACCTTC
CASSLEGQGRGYTF
>.|TRBD1|TRBV4-3|TRBJ1-1
TGCGCCAGCAGCCAAGATATACAGACAGGGACTGAAGCTTTCTTT
CASSQDIQTGTEAFF
>.|TRBD1|TRBV4-3|TRBJ1-1
TGCGCCAGCAGCCAACGGCCCTTCGGGACAGGGGGCGAAGCTTTCTTT
CASSQRPFGTGGEAFF
>once|.|TRBV7-8|TRBJ1-3
TGTGCCAGCAGCTTAGAATGGGCCAGGGACACCATATATTTT
CASSLEWARDTIYF